Shown below are 15 T cell receptor beta chains from a single sample sequenced in a study of blood T cell repertoires in COVID-19. The table came from immunoSEQ multiplex PCR; TCRdb's copy has only in-frame clones and leaves some out. The repertoire holds 250,000 to 350,000 clones, with 85% to 90% as singletons. The sequenced sample consisted of peripheral blood. These receptors were taken from a woman in her twenties or thirties with COVID-19, enrolled during active disease.

This sequence joins TRBV18 and TRBJ2-7; 7 bases match TRBD1. The junction had 4 bases not matched to a gene; V was cut back by 2 bases and J by 0 bases. This CDR3 has 15 amino acids. From germline, CDR1 is KGHSH and CDR2 LQKENI. The CDR3 reads CASSPSGQVSYEQYF. In DNA form, the CDR3 reads TGTGCCAGCTCACCATCTGGACAGGTCTCCTACGAGCAGTACTTC.

This chain connects TRBV4-2 to TRBJ1-1; D call uncertain. Deletions cut 1 base from V and 3 bases from J, with 9 bases between. CDR1 and CDR2 from the germline V gene are LGHNA and YNFKEQ. CDR3 length: 14 amino acids. DNA for the CDR3: TGTGCCAGCAGCCAAGGGCGGTTCGACACTGAAGCTTTCTTT. This sequence encodes CASSQGRFDTEAFF.

The genes are TRBV25-1 and TRBJ1-5; a possible D gene is TRBD1 (6 bases). This CDR3 comprises 12 residues. Per germline, CDR1 MGHDK and CDR2 SYGVNS. V was cut by 3 bases and J by 7 bases, with 7 bases left in between. CDR3 DNA: TGTGCCAGCAGTGATCAGGGGCAGCCCCAGCATTTT. Its protein is CASSDQGQPQHF.

In its sample, this clone was seen once. V is TRBV19 and J is TRBJ2-5; the match to TRBD2 covers 11 bases. The J segment lost 3 bases and the V segment lost 9 bases, leaving 6 bases of the junction unmatched. The CDR3 spans 14 residues. Germline V gives CDR1 LNHDA, CDR2 SQIVND (reference sequence). The CDR3 reads CASRTTSGKETQYF. CDR3 nucleotide sequence: TGTGCCAGCCGAACGACTAGCGGGAAAGAGACCCAGTACTTC.

This chain uses TRBV2 with TRBJ2-7; tentative D call: TRBD1 (5 bases). The CDR3 is 18 residues long. Trimming left V 1 base short and J 1 base short, with 20 bases between. Germline CDR1 reads SNHLY; CDR2 reads FYNNEI. CDR3 sequence: CASSEDIPHRFRSYEQYF. The CDR3, as DNA: TGTGCCAGCAGTGAAGATATACCACACAGGTTTAGGTCCTACGAGCAGTACTTC. Drawing the rest from reference TRBV2 and TRBJ2-7, the complete variable domain is EPEVTQTPSHQVTQMGQEVILRCVPISNHLYFYWYRQILGQKVEFLVSFYNNEISEKSEIFDDQFSVERPDGSNFTLKIRSTKLEDSAMYFCASSEDIPHRFRSYEQYFGPGTRLTVT.

The rearrangement links TRBV18 to TRBJ1-1; D perhaps matches TRBD1 (6 bases). The germline V and J ends were trimmed by 6 bases and 4 bases, with 15 bases remaining between them. This CDR3 comprises 14 residues. Germline V gene lookup returns CDR1 KGHSH and CDR2 LQKENI. The CDR3 nucleotides read TGTGCCAGCTCCCCAATTCAGGGGTCCACTGAAGCTTTCTTT. This gives the protein CASSPIQGSTEAFF. The variable domain in full, with the rest retrieved from reference TRBV18 and TRBJ1-1, is NAGVMQNPRHLVRRRGQEARLRCSPMKGHSHVYWYRQLPEEGLKFMVYLQKENIIDESGMPKERFSAEFPKEGPSILRIQQVVRGDSAAYFCASSPIQGSTEAFFGQGTRLTVV.

This clone was found once. The J gene is TRBJ1-2, the V gene TRBV2; possible D gene TRBD1, 6 bases. The germline CDR1 and CDR2 sequences are SNHLY and FYNNEI. CDR3 length: 17 residues. Between the trimmed V and J ends, which lost 0 bases and 8 bases, there was a span of 22 bases. CDR3 bases: TGTGCCAGCAGTGAAGCGGGACACAGACCTATTTCGGGAGGCTACACCTTC. Protein sequence: CASSEAGHRPISGGYTF.

The rearrangement joins TRBV7-3 to TRBJ1-1; 7 nucleotides line up with TRBD1. Germline V lookup: CDR1 SGHTA, CDR2 FQGTGA. The CDR3 totals 13 residues. J gave up 4 bases and V 3 bases, and 2 bases lay outside the gene matches. The CDR3 DNA reads as TGTGCCAGCAGCTTTCAGGGGGGCACTGAAGCTTTCTTT. Amino acids: CASSFQGGTEAFF.

The gene calls are TRBV21-1 and TRBJ1-2. TRBV21-1 is a known pseudogene. CDR3 length: 13 amino acids. The CDR3 DNA reads as TGTGCCAGCAGCCGAATTAGAGACTATGGCTACACCTTC. It yields the protein CASSRIRDYGYTF.

This chain links TRBV29-1 with TRBJ2-7; possible D gene TRBD1, 5 bases. The CDR3 runs to 12 residues. V was clipped by 6 bases and J by 3 bases, with 12 bases between them. The germline gives CDR1 SQVTM, CDR2 ANQGSEA. CDR3 in DNA: TGCAGCGTACCAGGAGACAGCTACGAGCAGTACTTC. Its protein product is CSVPGDSYEQYF.

With regard to this clone: Other DNA sequences of this sample code for an identical CDR3. The chain couples TRBV30 to TRBJ2-7; perhaps TRBD1 as D (6 bases). CDR1 and CDR2 (germline): GTSNPN, SVGIG (reference sequence). Trimming pared 3 bases from V and 2 bases from J, leaving 8 bases between. This CDR3 has 12 amino acids. The CDR3: CAWRQGTYEQYF. CDR3 bases: TGTGCCTGGAGACAGGGTACCTACGAGCAGTACTTC.

The rearrangement joins TRBV6-2 or TRBV6-3 to TRBJ2-7; D is unclear. This CDR3 comprises 12 residues. Trimming stripped 3 bases from V and 5 bases from J, with 8 bases between. Germline CDR1 MNHEY, CDR2 SVGEGT. The DNA of the CDR3 is TGTGCCAGCAGTTATGTGGTAGACGAGCAGTACTTC. It is translated as CASSYVVDEQYF.

The V gene is TRBV29-1, the J gene TRBJ1-1; 7 bases map to TRBD1. Germline V lookup: CDR1 SQVTM, CDR2 ANQGSEA. CDR3 length: 13 amino acids. The junction had 9 bases not matched to a gene; V was cut back by 8 bases and J by 3 bases. The CDR3 nucleotides read TGCAGCATCCGACAGGGCGCGGACACTGAAGCTTTCTTT. Its translation is CSIRQGADTEAFF.

J is TRBJ1-4 and V is TRBV9; the D is unclear. V gave up 4 bases and J gave up 7 bases, with 17 bases separating them. CDR3 length: 15 amino acids. The germline V gene has CDR1 SGDLS and CDR2 YYNGEE. CDR3 DNA: TGTGCCAGCAGCTTCCGACCCTCTAGAGGTGAAAAACTGTTTTTT. Its translation: CASSFRPSRGEKLFF.

The CDR3 reads CASLPTGSSGEAFF. DNA of the CDR3: TGTGCCAGCTTGCCGACAGGGAGTAGCGGTGAAGCTTTCTTT. J is TRBJ1-1 and V is TRBV18; 7 nucleotides align to TRBD1. Germline-derived CDR1 and CDR2 are KGHSH and LQKENI. The CDR3 is 14 residues long. The ends lost 7 bases at V and 7 bases at J; junction bases unmatched: 12.